Following are 8 T cell receptor beta chains from one sample sequenced in a study of chemoradiotherapy in HPV16-positive cancers. Some clones are missing from TCRdb's copy, which holds only in-frame ones; the method was immunoSEQ multiplex PCR. The table records 12,000 or so clones, over 75% of them present only once. This sample was gathered from a patient who underwent chemoradiotherapy. Source of these receptors: a human donor with HPV-associated anogenital cancer.

This chain's CDR3 is CASSRGRGTDTQYF. The CDR3 region has the DNA TGTGCCAGCAGCCGGGGCAGGGGCACAGATACGCAGTATTTT. The chain has TRBV7-3 and TRBJ2-3; either TRBD1 or TRBD2 may supply D (5 bases each). The V gene's germline CDR1 is SGHTA and CDR2 FQGTGA. The CDR3 has 14 amino acids. Between the trimmed V and J ends, which lost 5 bases and 1 base, there was a span of 10 bases.

This clone was seen a single time. The germline gene is not matched at one end of the junction; a read error may be the cause. J is TRBJ2-2 and V is TRBV7-7; 9 bases are shared with TRBD1. CDR1 and CDR2 (germline): SSHAT, FNYEAQ (reference sequence). CDR3 length: 15 residues. The CDR3, as DNA: TGTGCTAGCAGCCGGGGACAGGGCGGCACCGGGGAGCTGTTTTTT. The encoded protein is CASSRGQGGTGELFF.

J is TRBJ1-1 and V is TRBV27, with TRBD1 identical over 7 bases. This CDR3 spans 16 amino acids. The germline CDR1 and CDR2 sequences are MNHEY and SMNVEV (reference sequence). V lost 6 bases and J lost 0; bases outside the gene matches: 10. The CDR3 DNA reads TGTGCCAGCAGCCCCTCAGGGGGGGAAATGAACACTGAAGCTTTCTTT. Translating it yields CASSPSGGEMNTEAFF.

This chain joins TRBV5-1 and TRBJ2-5; 7 nucleotides align to TRBD2. The germline CDR1 and CDR2 sequences are SGHRS and YFSETQ. The trim removed 1 base at V and 1 base at J, leaving 13 bases unmatched. There are 18 residues in the CDR3. The CDR3 region is CASSLKLAGITPQETQYF. The DNA of the CDR3 is TGCGCCAGCAGCTTGAAGTTAGCGGGCATAACACCCCAAGAGACCCAGTACTTC. Full variable domain (remainder filled in from reference TRBV5-1 and TRBJ2-5): KAGVTQTPRYLIKTRGQQVTLSCSPISGHRSVSWYQQTPGQGLQFLFEYFSETQRNKGNFPGRFSGRQFSNSRSEMNVSTLELGDSALYLCASSLKLAGITPQETQYFGPGTRLLVL.

This sequence joins TRBV19 and TRBJ2-2; perhaps TRBD2 as D (7 bases). This CDR3 comprises 15 residues. V gave up 7 bases and J gave up 5 bases, with 17 bases separating them. In germline, CDR1 is LNHDA, CDR2 SQIVND (reference sequence). Written as DNA, the CDR3 is TGTGCCAGTAAGGGGGGACCGGGGGGAACCGGGGAGCTGTTTTTT. Translated, it gives CASKGGPGGTGELFF.

The chain joins TRBV13 to TRBJ1-2; TRBD1 might be the D (5 bases). The V end was cut by 4 bases, the J end by 4 bases, with 7 bases between. This CDR3 comprises 12 residues. The germline CDR1 and CDR2 sequences are PRHDT and FYEKMQ (reference sequence). The CDR3 DNA follows: TGTGCCAGCAGCTCGACAGCCTATGGCTACACCTTC. Protein: CASSSTAYGYTF.

A few counts support this clone. V is TRBV5-1 and J is TRBJ1-1; TRBD1 aligns across 11 bases. Germline loops: CDR1 SGHRS, CDR2 YFSETQ. CDR3 length equals 13 residues. With 3 bases clipped from V and 7 bases from J, the junction kept 2 bases outside the gene matches. The CDR3 DNA reads as TGCGCCAGCAGCTCAGGGACAGGGGGTGAAGCTTTCTTT. Protein sequence: CASSSGTGGEAFF.

This clone was counted only a few times. The chain joins TRBV6-1 to TRBJ1-6; D is perhaps TRBD1 (6 bases). The CDR3 runs to 13 residues. Germline lookup yields CDR1 MNHNS and CDR2 SASEGT. V was cut by 6 bases and J by 10 bases, with 13 bases left in between. CDR3: CASRPGADSPLHF. Written as DNA, the CDR3 is TGTGCCAGCAGGCCAGGGGCAGACTCACCCCTCCACTTT.